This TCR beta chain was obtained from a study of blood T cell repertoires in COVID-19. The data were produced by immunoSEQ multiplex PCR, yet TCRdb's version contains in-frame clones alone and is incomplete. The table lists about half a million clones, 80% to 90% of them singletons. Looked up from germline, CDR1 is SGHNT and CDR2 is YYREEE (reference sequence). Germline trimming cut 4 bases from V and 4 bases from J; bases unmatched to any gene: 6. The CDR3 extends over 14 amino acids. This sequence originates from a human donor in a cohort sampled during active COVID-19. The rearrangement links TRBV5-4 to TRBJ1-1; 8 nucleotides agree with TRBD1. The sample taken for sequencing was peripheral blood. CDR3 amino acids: CASSPTDRGTEAFF. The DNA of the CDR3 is TGTGCCAGCAGCCCCACTGACAGGGGCACTGAAGCTTTCTTT.